This T cell receptor beta chain was obtained from a study of CD8+CD57+ T cells in acquired aplastic anemia (dated by TCRdb to 2016 to 2019). Study-wide context: On average, sorted CD4+ and CD8+ cells yielded around 3.5 ug of extracted DNA, with a range of roughly 0.18 to 30 ug. CD8+CD57+ expansion was defined as a frequency above the mean frequency observed in healthy subjects. Overall study results and their limits: Around 30 CD8+ CDR3 sequences were found to be shared between patients and controls, but these sequences appeared to be highly expressed in patients and within the immunodominant clones of the patients. Between patients and healthy controls, no significant difference in CD8+ Simpson's diversity was found (P=0.060).

Flow cytometry had shown CD8+CD57+ cell expansion in the patients selected for sequencing. Every patient had a diagnosis of severe acquired aplastic anemia based on International Study of Aplastic Anemia and Agranulocytosis and Camitta criteria. Patients had received no therapy at the time of blood sampling. In this study, sorted CD4+ and CD8+ T cells from the blood of healthy subjects and of severe aplastic anemia patients had their TCR repertoires deep-sequenced. Patients were enrolled under clinicaltrials.gov protocols 00001620, 01623167, 00001397, 00071045, 00081523 and 00961064 in the USA. Ficoll-Paque density gradient centrifugation was used to isolate peripheral blood mononuclear cells. Before DNA was extracted, CD4+ and CD8+ T cells were sorted using either FACS or magnetic beads. This clonotype was picked up many times. Its antigen is still unknown. No base quality information exists; no much larger clone differs at one position.

Genomic DNA served as template for TCR beta VDJ combination and CDR3 sequence profiling. An Illumina HiSeq 2000 was used for TCR repertoire sequencing. Per the authors' processing: TRBV/TRBJ rearrangement plots, CDR3 size and DJ length profiles, and Simpson's diversity index were used to assess repertoires. Whichever DNA sequence was most abundant in the deep sequencing data was defined as the immunodominant clone. CDR3 amino acid sequences were screened for sharing across subjects and compared with published repertoires and the VDJdb database. The public reads were reprocessed in TCRdb via fastp at Q25 and MiXCR, keeping in-frame beta chains. Records with the same CDR3 protein are collapsed into one entry carrying the most frequent genes and DNA. The V and J calls come from TCRdb's annotation, not from the publication. This sample holds around 430,000 distinct CDR3 sequences; approximately 33% were observed only once. The top ten hold less than 0.85% of the sample.

Counted from cysteine to phenylalanine, this CDR3 has 13 amino acids. The only DNA kept is the CDR3, 39 bases in frame from the first base. Trimming costs V 2 bases and J 5 bases, and their ends lie 12 bases apart. CDR1 and CDR2 are drawn from the germline V gene (reference sequence): DFQATT, SNEGSKA. The source is a human donor with aplastic anemia. The chain is made from TRBV20-1 and TRBJ1-1; no D gene call is confident. Sequencing was carried out using sorted CD4+, CD8+, or CD8+CD57+ T cells (not recorded which) from PBMCs. The sequence in DNA is TGCAGTGCTAGACGCACGGTTCGAACTGAAGCTTTCTTT. Translated, it reads CSARRTVRTEAFF.